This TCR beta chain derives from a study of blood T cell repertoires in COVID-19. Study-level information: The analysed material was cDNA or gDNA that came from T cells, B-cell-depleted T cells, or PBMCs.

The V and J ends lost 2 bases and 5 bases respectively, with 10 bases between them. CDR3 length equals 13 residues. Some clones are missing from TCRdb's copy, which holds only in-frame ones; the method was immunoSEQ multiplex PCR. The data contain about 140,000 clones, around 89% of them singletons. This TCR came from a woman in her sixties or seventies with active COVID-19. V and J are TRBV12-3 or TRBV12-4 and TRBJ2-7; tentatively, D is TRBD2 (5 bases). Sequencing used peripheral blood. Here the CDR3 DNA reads TGTGCCAGCAGTTTAACGGGGATCGACGAGCAGTACTTC. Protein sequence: CASSLTGIDEQYF.